The entry below describes one TCR beta chain. Antigen: not known. This sample is drawn from a study of T cell responses to AZD1222 COVID-19 vaccine. TCRdb keeps only in-frame clones here, not all; method: immunoSEQ multiplex PCR. The table shows about 150,000 clones, with roughly 90% occurring only once. Study-wide results and caveats: Increased Spike-specific TCR breadth and depth were observed after two AZD1222 doses. Among AZD1222 vaccinees, only 5 to 7 were seropositive at baseline. Unmutated variant regions reportedly attract nearly half of all spike-specific TCRs.

Germline V lookup: CDR1 SGHTA, CDR2 FQGNSA. Germline trimming cut 4 bases from V and 2 bases from J; bases unmatched to any gene: 5. CDR3 size: 15 residues. The clonotype comes from an adult who received the MenACWY meningococcal vaccine as a control. V and J are TRBV7-2 and TRBJ1-3, with 7 nucleotides matching TRBD1. The sample consisted of peripheral blood, taken 28 days after the second dose of the MenACWY control vaccine. The CDR3 here is CASSSGGTAGNTIYF. The CDR3 DNA sequence: TGTGCCAGCAGCTCGGGAGGGACAGCTGGAAACACCATATATTTT. The entire variable domain, with the rest obtained from reference TRBV7-2 and TRBJ1-3, is as follows: GAGVSQSPSNKVTEKGKDVELRCDPISGHTALYWYRQSLGQGLEFLIYFQGNSAPDKSGLPSDRFSAERTGGSVSTLTIQRTQQEDSAVYLCASSSGGTAGNTIYFGEGSWLTVV.